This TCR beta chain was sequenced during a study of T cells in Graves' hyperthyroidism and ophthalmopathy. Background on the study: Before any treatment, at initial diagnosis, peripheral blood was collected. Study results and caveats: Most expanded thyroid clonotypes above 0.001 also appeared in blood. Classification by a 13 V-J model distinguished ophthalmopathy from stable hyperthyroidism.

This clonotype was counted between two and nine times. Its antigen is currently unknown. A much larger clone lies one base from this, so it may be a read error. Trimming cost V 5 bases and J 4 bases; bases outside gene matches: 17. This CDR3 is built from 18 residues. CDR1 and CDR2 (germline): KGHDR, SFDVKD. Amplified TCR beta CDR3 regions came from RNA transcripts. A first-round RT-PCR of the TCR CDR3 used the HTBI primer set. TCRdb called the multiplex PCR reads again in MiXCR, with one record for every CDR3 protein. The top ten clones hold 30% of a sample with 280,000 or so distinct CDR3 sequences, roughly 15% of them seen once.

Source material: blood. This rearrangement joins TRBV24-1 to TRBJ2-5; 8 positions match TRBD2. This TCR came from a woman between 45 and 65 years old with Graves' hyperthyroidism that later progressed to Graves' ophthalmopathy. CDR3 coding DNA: TGTGCCACCAGTGCCCCCCAGCAAGCGGGAGCCCCCCCAGAGACCCAGTACTTC. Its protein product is CATSAPQQAGAPPETQYF.